The 18 T cell receptor beta chains below were found in one sample sequenced in a study of beta chain features in type 1 diabetes. Expressed TCRB transcripts were sequenced because the entire RNA isolate underwent reverse transcription. Produced via immunoSEQ multiplex PCR; TCRdb's table is partial and in-frame only. The sample consists of around 500,000 clones, 10% to 12% of them appearing once. Sequencing used naive CD4+ T cells from blood. These receptors were collected from a young woman in good health.

The chain carries TRBV7-9 and TRBJ2-1; the match to TRBD2 covers 7 bases. With 5 bases clipped from V and 9 bases from J, the junction kept 10 bases outside the gene matches. Germline CDR1 SEHNR, CDR2 FQNEAQ (reference sequence). The CDR3 is 14 residues long. For the CDR3, the DNA is TGTGCCAGCAGCCTTCTAGGGAGGGCCGCTGAGCAGTTCTTC. Its protein is CASSLLGRAAEQFF.

The CDR3 DNA reads as TGTGCCAGCAGCTTGGAGGAGGGCGGGGAGCTGTTTTTT. This encodes CASSLEEGGELFF. This rearrangement joins TRBV5-4 to TRBJ2-2; D might be TRBD2 (6 bases). Trimming stripped 0 bases from V and 7 bases from J, with 7 bases between. The CDR3 sequence is 13 residues long. Germline CDR1 and CDR2: SGHNT and YYREEE (reference sequence).

This clone was observed a handful of times. V gene TRBV9 combines with J gene TRBJ2-3; 7 positions agree with TRBD2. The CDR3 has 15 residues. Germline assignment: CDR1 SGDLS and CDR2 YYNGEE. After removal of 3 bases from V and 2 bases from J, the junction contained 6 bases not matched to a gene. The CDR3 spells CASSAQAGTTDTQYF. The CDR3, as DNA: TGTGCCAGCAGCGCACAAGCGGGAACCACAGATACGCAGTATTTT.

V is TRBV14 and J is TRBJ2-3; 8 nucleotides align to TRBD1. The junction had 7 bases not matched to a gene; V was cut back by 3 bases and J by 2 bases. The CDR3 totals 16 residues. Germline V gene sequence: CDR1 SGHDN, CDR2 FVKESK. CDR3 nucleotides: TGTGCCAGCAGCCATGAGACAGGGGCCCCCACAGATACGCAGTATTTT. Its translation is CASSHETGAPTDTQYF.

This clone was detected a few times. The V and J genes are TRBV7-9 and TRBJ1-1; the D is unclear. There are 16 residues in the CDR3. The V and J ends lost 5 bases and 1 base respectively, with 17 bases between them. Germline values: CDR1 SEHNR, CDR2 FQNEAQ (reference sequence). The CDR3 coding sequence is TGTGCCAGCAGCCCCCAAGGACGGACGCCGAACACTGAAGCTTTCTTT. Residues: CASSPQGRTPNTEAFF.

This clone has just a few counts. This chain uses TRBV4-1 with TRBJ2-7; 7 nucleotides line up with TRBD1. From germline, CDR1 is MGHRA and CDR2 YSYEKL. CDR3 length: 14 residues. V lost 3 bases to trimming and J lost 6 bases; unmatched junction nucleotides: 8. The CDR3, as DNA: TGCGCCAGCAGCCACGCAGACAGGGATGGCGAGCAGTACGTC. Its translation: CASSHADRDGEQYV.

This clone was seen only a few times. This chain connects TRBV6-5 to TRBJ2-6; TRBD1 agrees at 7 bases. The CDR3 contains 15 residues. The germline CDR1 and CDR2 sequences are MNHEY and SVGAGI. V was pared by 7 bases and J by 0 bases, with 3 bases of the junction left unmatched. The CDR3 is CASKTGSSGANVLTF. The DNA for the CDR3 is TGTGCCAGCAAGACAGGGAGCTCTGGGGCCAACGTCCTGACTTTC.

This clone came up a few times. The CDR3 nucleotides are TGTGCCATCAGGTTAGGTGGTGAGGGCACAGATACGCAGTATTTT. Residues: CAIRLGGEGTDTQYF. The chain is built from TRBV10-3 and TRBJ2-3; D not certain. The CDR3 loop spans 15 amino acids. Germline-derived CDR1 and CDR2 are ENHRY and SYGVKD. V was trimmed by 6 bases and J by 1 base, leaving 14 bases between them.

Comments on this clone: Distinct nucleotide sequences in the sample also encode this CDR3. J is TRBJ1-4 and V is TRBV7-2, with D perhaps TRBD1 (6 bases). CDR1 SGHTA and CDR2 FQGNSA come from the germline V gene. CDR3 length: 14 residues. Trimming left V 6 bases short and J 7 bases short, with 15 bases between. The CDR3 sequence is CASSPDRSGEKLFF. In nucleotides, the CDR3 is TGTGCCAGCAGTCCCGACAGGTCGGGTGAAAAACTGTTTTTT.

This clone showed up just a few times. The chain links TRBV25-1 to TRBJ1-5; 8 nucleotides agree with TRBD1. Per germline, CDR1 MGHDK and CDR2 SYGVNS. The V gene end was trimmed by 3 bases and the J gene end by 7 bases; junction bases not matched to a gene: 5. The CDR3 contains 14 residues. The CDR3 protein is CASSDGQGVQPQHF. The CDR3 DNA is TGTGCCAGCAGTGATGGACAGGGTGTCCAGCCCCAGCATTTT.

This chain uses TRBV7-9 with TRBJ2-7; 9 nucleotides agree with TRBD2. There are 14 residues in the CDR3. Looked up from germline, CDR1 is SEHNR and CDR2 is FQNEAQ (reference sequence). Trimming removed 10 bases from V and 4 bases from J; junction bases left unmatched: 11. In DNA, the CDR3 is TGTGCCACCAACGACGGGACTAGCAGTTACGAGCAGTACTTC. Protein: CATNDGTSSYEQYF.

The DNA for the CDR3 is TGTGCCAGCAGCGGGGGACTCCCTCATGGCTACACCTTC. This codes for CASSGGLPHGYTF. The chain couples TRBV7-9 to TRBJ1-2; maybe TRBD1 (5 bases). Per germline, CDR1 SEHNR and CDR2 FQNEAQ (reference sequence). The CDR3 is made up of 13 amino acids. V lost 5 bases, J lost 6 bases, and 13 bases lay in between.

CDR3 in DNA: TGTGCCAGCAGCGCCGGCCCAGGGCAGGGCTATGGCTACACCTTC. It encodes CASSAGPGQGYGYTF. The chain couples TRBV25-1 to TRBJ1-2, with D possibly being TRBD1 (5 bases). Germline loops: CDR1 MGHDK, CDR2 SYGVNS. The CDR3 is made up of 15 amino acids. Between the trimmed V and J ends, which lost 6 bases and 4 bases, there was a span of 18 bases.

The chain has TRBV29-1 and TRBJ2-1; D is uncertain. CDR1 SQVTM and CDR2 ANQGSEA come from the germline V gene. The CDR3 is made up of 12 amino acids. Deletions cut 8 bases from V and 7 bases from J, with 15 bases between. The DNA for the CDR3 is TGCAGCACTGATGGAGAGATGAATGAGCAGTTCTTC. Its translation is CSTDGEMNEQFF.

The genes are TRBV19 and TRBJ2-7, with D possibly TRBD1 on 6 matching bases. This CDR3 comprises 14 residues. The V and J ends lost 4 bases and 4 bases respectively, with 14 bases between them. Per germline, CDR1 LNHDA and CDR2 SQIVND (reference sequence). CDR3 loop: CASSTPGHVYEQYF. CDR3 DNA sequence: TGTGCCAGTAGTACCCCGGGACATGTATACGAGCAGTACTTC.

The sample holds a few counts of this clone. The chain couples TRBV7-2 to TRBJ2-7; D not resolved. The CDR3 extends over 13 amino acids. Germline V gene sequence: CDR1 SGHTA, CDR2 FQGNSA. The V gene lost 11 bases and the J gene lost 3 bases, with 17 bases spanning the gap. The CDR3 nucleotides are TGTGCCGCGGCGGAAGGGCCACTCTACGAGCAGTACTTC. The encoded protein is CAAAEGPLYEQYF.

This chain links TRBV28 with TRBJ2-3; the D gene is possibly TRBD2 (5 bases). The ends were cut back, 3 bases at V and 5 bases at J, with 15 bases in the middle. The length of the CDR3 is 15 residues. Germline lookup yields CDR1 MDHEN and CDR2 SYDVKM. DNA for the CDR3: TGTGCCAGCAGTTTGCTTGGTGACTACCAAGATACGCAGTATTTT. Amino acid sequence: CASSLLGDYQDTQYF.

A few counts support this clone. The chain links TRBV5-1 to TRBJ2-1; D is tentatively TRBD1 or TRBD2 (5 bases each). The V and J ends lost 3 bases and 6 bases respectively, with 13 bases between them. The germline V gene has CDR1 SGHRS and CDR2 YFSETQ. The CDR3 is made up of 14 amino acids. CDR3 loop: CASSSGTSLNEQFF. CDR3 DNA sequence: TGCGCCAGCAGCTCCGGGACCAGCCTCAATGAGCAGTTCTTC. Using reference TRBV5-1 and TRBJ2-1 for the parts outside the CDR3, the full variable domain is KAGVTQTPRYLIKTRGQQVTLSCSPISGHRSVSWYQQTPGQGLQFLFEYFSETQRNKGNFPGRFSGRQFSNSRSEMNVSTLELGDSALYLCASSSGTSLNEQFFGPGTRLTVL.